This T cell receptor (beta chain) was profiled in a study of molecular identifiers for immune sequencing clone quantification. Whole-study context: Replicate experiments took RNA from about 21,000 or 97,000 naive CD8 cells, divided it five ways and sequenced four.

Study-wide points: Reportedly, one cell's Jurkat TCR RNA was detected within 1,200,000 naive CD8 cells. Same-barcode identical TCR molecules could make highly expanded clones look smaller than they are.

It was with previously described methods and listed TCR primers that bulk TCR libraries were made. One entry per CDR3 protein results from TCRdb running MiXCR on the PCR reads. Among over 300,000 distinct CDR3 sequences listed, roughly 24% were seen once. Germline CDR1 and CDR2: MNHEY and SVGAGI. The germline V and J ends were trimmed by 2 bases and 6 bases, with 7 bases remaining between them. The CDR3 is 13 residues long. With respect to this clonotype: Its antigen is unidentified. It may be a read error: a sequence one base away is much more abundant.

This receptor was identified in a human donor in good health. Some libraries in this study had Jurkat cell RNA spiked in. Sequencing used naive CD8+ T cells from blood, with Jurkat cell RNA spiked in. Indicated subset: FACS-sorted CD8+CD4-CCR7+CD45RA+ naive T cells. The V gene is TRBV6-5, the J gene TRBJ2-2; no clear D. CDR3: CASSYTQPGELFF. In DNA, the CDR3 is TGTGCCAGCAGTTACACCCAGCCCGGGGAGCTGTTTTTT.